This T cell receptor (beta chain) was found in a study of T cells in localized non-small cell lung cancer (TCRdb year 2020). Regarding the study in general: T cell repertoires of 236 early-stage NSCLC patients were analyzed, with tumors being compared against uninvolved tumor-adjacent lungs. All 240 or so NSCLC patients in the cohort were treatment-naive and had localized lung tumors that were resected. NSCLC patients had a mean age of roughly 64 years, and 120 to 150 were male and about a hundred female.

The immunoSEQ Assay was used to sequence TCR beta CDR3 regions from DNA. For the original study's pipeline: To compute T cell density, TCR beta template counts were normalized to usable DNA, which was estimated by amplifying housekeeping genes. Richness was estimated using the preseqR package, with extrapolation to 400,000 templates for PBMC samples and to 120,000 templates for tissue samples. Clonality was taken to be one minus Pielou's evenness. Tissue-enriched TCRs were identified by differential abundance testing using productive amino-acid clonotypes, minimum total count 5 and alpha 0.1. The Jaccard Index and the Morisita Overlap Index were used to quantify repertoire overlap between compartments. GLIPH grouped TCR beta CDR3s together with public tetramer-defined viral CDR3s, and a viral motif had to include at least three viral sequences and also show V-gene enrichment. TCRdb took this table from immuneACCESS and kept in-frame rearrangements with V and J called. Such tables lack part of the clones; where checked against another copy, unresolved V genes explain under half of the gap, and the rest is unexplained. V, J and clone size are those of that table, while D and trimming were read from the DNA. Present in this sample are several thousand clones, about a fifth of which were seen just once. Jointly, the top ten make up over 8.5% of the sample.

The paper as a whole reports these results and caveats: Because of the exploratory design, TCR variables were selected using unadjusted p-values without false-discovery rate correction. Uninvolved tumor-adjacent lung showed the highest T cell clonality, higher than tumor, which suggests more focused antigenic responses in the uninvolved tumor-adjacent lung. Longer overall survival was associated with higher blood T cell density, whereas shorter survival was associated with higher adjacent-lung clonality. A median of 57 of the top 100 tumor clones turned up in the paired uninvolved adjacent lung, and 25 to 30 of those clones also ranked among the top 100 of that same adjacent lung. Because multi-region tumor sequencing was not done, intratumor heterogeneity could not be ruled out.

This clone counts as medium-sized (0.01 to 0.1%). Its specific antigen is unknown. One base away there is no much larger clone; base qualities are not given. At diagnosis, peripheral blood, uninvolved tumor-adjacent lung and tumor were collected and stored as a combination of fresh-frozen and FFPE material. From cysteine to phenylalanine, the CDR3 is 16 amino acids long. The retained sequence is limited to the CDR3, 48 bases, with the frame set at the first base. CDR1 MDHEN and CDR2 SYDVKM are derived from the germline V gene. The germline V and J ends show losses of 4 bases and 6 bases respectively, and no gene match explains 10 bases of the junction.

The TCR comes from a woman aged 35 to 75 with stage III squamous cell lung carcinoma. The chain couples TRBV28 to TRBJ2-7; 12 middle bases align to TRBD2. The starting material was lung tumor tissue, obtained before any cancer treatment. The DNA sequence is TGTGCCAGCAGTTCCCCCCTGACTAGCGGGAGCTTCGAGCAGTACTTC. It specifies CASSSPLTSGSFEQYF.